One sample yielded the 4 T cell receptor beta chains listed below, sequenced in a study of cytomegalovirus exposure and HLA in healthy donors. It was with 60 Vbeta and 13 Jbeta primers that the PCR ran. Repertoires were generated with immunoSEQ multiplex PCR, while TCRdb's copy carries only in-frame clones and drops some. The sample consists of over 130,000 clones, over 75% of them appearing once. Sample: PBMCs. The source is a man aged 35 to 55 in good health and CMV-seronegative.

The rearrangement links TRBV29-1 to TRBJ2-3; the match to TRBD2 covers 7 bases. With V trimmed by 7 bases and J by 4 bases, 5 bases remained unmatched. From germline, CDR1 is SQVTM and CDR2 ANQGSEA. The CDR3 length is 12 residues. The CDR3 is CSGHAGADTQYF. The CDR3 DNA sequence: TGCAGCGGTCATGCGGGGGCAGATACGCAGTATTTT.

J is TRBJ2-3 and V is TRBV4-1, with TRBD2 matching 16 bases. The junction had 12 bases not matched to a gene; V was cut back by 3 bases and J by 0 bases. The germline gives CDR1 MGHRA, CDR2 YSYEKL. CDR3 length: 21 residues. The CDR3, as DNA: TGCGCCAGCAGCCACGGTCCGGGACTAGCGGGGGGGCGAACTAGCACAGATACGCAGTATTTT. Translated, it gives CASSHGPGLAGGRTSTDTQYF.

This chain connects TRBV4-2 to TRBJ2-5; D is possibly TRBD2 (6 bases). The germline V gene has CDR1 LGHNA and CDR2 YNFKEQ. V lost 4 bases, J lost 4 bases, and 13 bases lay in between. The CDR3 is 14 residues long. This chain's CDR3 is CASSLTRWGETQYF. CDR3 DNA sequence: TGTGCCAGCAGCCTGACTAGATGGGGAGAGACCCAGTACTTC.

The chain combines TRBV14 with TRBJ1-1; 7 positions match TRBD1. Per germline, CDR1 SGHDN and CDR2 FVKESK. V gave up 6 bases and J gave up 1 base; unmatched junction bases: 2. The CDR3 runs 13 residues. DNA for the CDR3: TGTGCCAGCAGTCGACAGGGGAACACTGAAGCTTTCTTT. This encodes CASSRQGNTEAFF.